Following are 6 T cell receptor beta chains from one sample sequenced in a study of T-cell memory formation after mild COVID-19. TCRdb called the 5' RACE reads again in MiXCR, with one record for every CDR3 protein. The table records about 290,000 distinct CDR3 sequences, less than 20% of them present only once. The sample taken for sequencing was PBMCs or a T cell subset sorted from them (not recorded which). Receptor source: a young man who had mild COVID-19 (a few samples of this study predate the infection). Cell type and time point are not known.

In this sample, this clonotype turned up a few times. This sequence joins TRBV10-2 and TRBJ2-5, with TRBD1 as a possible D gene (6 bases). Germline values: CDR1 WSHSY, CDR2 SAAADI. This CDR3 is built from 13 residues. Trimming took 7 bases from V and 5 from J, leaving 14 bases between them. CDR3 nucleotide sequence: TGCGCCAGCAACTCAGGGGTGGGGGAGACCCAGTACTTC. Translation: CASNSGVGETQYF.

This chain uses TRBV12-3 or TRBV12-4 with TRBJ1-1; a weak D match, TRBD1 (6 bases). The CDR3 length is 14 residues. V lost 4 bases to trimming and J lost 10 bases, with 19 bases between them. CDR3 sequence reads: CASSSGQPLLTAFF. CDR3 coding DNA: TGTGCCAGCAGTTCCGGACAGCCCCTACTAACAGCTTTCTTT.

This clonotype has only a few counts. This chain joins TRBV5-6 and TRBJ2-7; 10 bases align to TRBD1. Trimming at V came to 4 bases and at J to 9 bases, leaving 16 bases not matched to a gene. Germline V gene lookup returns CDR1 SGHDT and CDR2 YYEEEE. The CDR3 is 16 residues long. The CDR3 region has the DNA TGTGCCAGCAGCGGAGGTACGGGACAGGGGCCTGCTGGGCAGTACGTC. Protein product: CASSGGTGQGPAGQYV.

This chain links TRBV7-2 with TRBJ1-5; the match to TRBD1 covers 8 bases. Unmatched junction bases numbered 9, after V lost 2 bases and J lost 6 bases. Germline assignment: CDR1 SGHTA and CDR2 FQGNSA. This CDR3 has 16 residues. The CDR3 nucleotides read TGTGCCAGCAGCTTACAAGGACAGGGTGGCTCTCAGCCCCAGCATTTT. It translates to CASSLQGQGGSQPQHF.

In this sample, this clonotype turned up a few times. The V and J genes are TRBV7-3 and TRBJ2-1; 11 bases agree with TRBD1. Germline V CDR1 and CDR2: SGHTA, FQGTGA. The CDR3 sequence is 20 residues long. The trim removed 1 base at V and 4 bases at J, leaving 15 bases unmatched. CDR3 sequence reads: CASSLSRGQGGLQKYNEQFF. In nucleotides, the CDR3 is TGTGCCAGCAGCTTAAGTCGGGGACAGGGGGGCCTGCAAAAGTACAATGAGCAGTTCTTC.

This clonotype was observed a few times. The chain joins TRBV11-3 to TRBJ2-2; D call uncertain. This CDR3 contains 12 residues. Trimming left V 2 bases short and J 7 bases short, with 5 bases between. Germline V gene sequence: CDR1 SGHNT, CDR2 YENEEA. Here the CDR3 reads CASSLHLGELFF. The CDR3 DNA follows: TGTGCCAGCAGCTTACACCTCGGGGAGCTGTTTTTT. The full variable domain, completed using reference TRBV11-3 and TRBJ2-2, is EAGVVQSPRYKIIEKKQPVAFWCNPISGHNTLYWYLQNLGQGPELLIRYENEEAVDDSQLPKDRFSAERLKGVDSTLKIQPAELGDSAVYLCASSLHLGELFFGEGSRLTVL.